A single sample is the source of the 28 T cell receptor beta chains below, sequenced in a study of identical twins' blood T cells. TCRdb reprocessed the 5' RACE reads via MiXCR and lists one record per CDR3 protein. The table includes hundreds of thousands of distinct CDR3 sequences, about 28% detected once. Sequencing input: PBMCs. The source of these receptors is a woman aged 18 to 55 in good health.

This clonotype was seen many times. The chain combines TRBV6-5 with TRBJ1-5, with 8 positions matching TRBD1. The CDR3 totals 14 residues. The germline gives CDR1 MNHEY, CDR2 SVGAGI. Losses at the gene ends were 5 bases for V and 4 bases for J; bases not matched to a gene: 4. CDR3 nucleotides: TGTGCCAGCAGTACAAGACAGGGGAATCAGCCCCAGCATTTT. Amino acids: CASSTRQGNQPQHF.

The CDR3 sequence: CASSAGTRPSYNEQFF. The CDR3 DNA follows: TGTGCCAGCAGTGCGGGGACTCGACCATCCTACAATGAGCAGTTCTTC. The chain has TRBV25-1 and TRBJ2-1, with a possible D match to TRBD2 (6 bases). The germline V and J ends were trimmed by 4 bases and 1 base, with 14 bases remaining between them. The CDR3 is 16 residues long. Germline V gene data show CDR1 as MGHDK and CDR2 as SYGVNS.

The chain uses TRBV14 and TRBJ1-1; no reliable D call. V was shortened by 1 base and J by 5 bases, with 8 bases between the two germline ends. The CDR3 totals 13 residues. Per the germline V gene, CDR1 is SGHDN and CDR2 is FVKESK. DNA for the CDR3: TGTGCCAGCAGCCAAGGTCTGTGGACTGAAGCTTTCTTT. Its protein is CASSQGLWTEAFF.

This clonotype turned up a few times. CDR3 DNA sequence: TGTGCCAGCAGTCCCAGGGTAGGGCAGCCCCAGCATTTT. Translated: CASSPRVGQPQHF. This chain connects TRBV12-3 or TRBV12-4 to TRBJ1-5; possibly TRBD1 for D (5 bases). Trimming took off 5 bases at V and 7 bases at J, with 12 bases between the two ends. The CDR3 consists of 13 residues.

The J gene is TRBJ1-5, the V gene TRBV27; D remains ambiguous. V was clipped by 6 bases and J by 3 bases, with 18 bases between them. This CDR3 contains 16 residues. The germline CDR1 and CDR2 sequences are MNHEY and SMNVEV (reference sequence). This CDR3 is CASRYRGQWINQPQHF. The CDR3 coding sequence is TGTGCCAGCAGATATCGTGGGCAGTGGATCAATCAGCCCCAGCATTTT.

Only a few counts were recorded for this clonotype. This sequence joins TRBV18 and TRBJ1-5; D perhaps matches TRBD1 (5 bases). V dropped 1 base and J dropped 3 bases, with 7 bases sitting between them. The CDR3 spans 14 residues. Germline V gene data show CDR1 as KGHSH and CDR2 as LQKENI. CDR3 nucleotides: TGTGCCAGCTCACCACGAGGGGACAATCAGCCCCAGCATTTT. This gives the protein CASSPRGDNQPQHF.

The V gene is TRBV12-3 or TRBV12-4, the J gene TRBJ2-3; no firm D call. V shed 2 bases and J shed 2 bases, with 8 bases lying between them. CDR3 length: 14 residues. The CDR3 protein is CASSLTANTDTQYF. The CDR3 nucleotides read TGTGCCAGCAGTTTAACCGCAAACACAGATACGCAGTATTTT.

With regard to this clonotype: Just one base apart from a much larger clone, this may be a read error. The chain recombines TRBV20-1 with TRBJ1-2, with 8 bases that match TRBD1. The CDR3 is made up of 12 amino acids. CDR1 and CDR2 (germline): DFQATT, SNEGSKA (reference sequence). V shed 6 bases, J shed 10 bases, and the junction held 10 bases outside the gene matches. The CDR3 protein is CSAKQGDGVYTF. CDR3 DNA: TGCAGTGCCAAACAGGGGGATGGAGTCTACACCTTC.

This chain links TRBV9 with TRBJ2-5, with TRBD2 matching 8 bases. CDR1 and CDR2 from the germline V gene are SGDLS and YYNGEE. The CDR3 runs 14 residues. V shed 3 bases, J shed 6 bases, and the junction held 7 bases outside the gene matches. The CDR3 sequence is CASSDSGTAKTQYF. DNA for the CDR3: TGTGCCAGCAGCGATAGCGGGACGGCGAAGACCCAGTACTTC.

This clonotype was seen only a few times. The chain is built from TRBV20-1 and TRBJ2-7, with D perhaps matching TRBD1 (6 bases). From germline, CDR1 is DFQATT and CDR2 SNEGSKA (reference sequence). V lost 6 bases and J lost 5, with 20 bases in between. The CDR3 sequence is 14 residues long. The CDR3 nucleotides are TGCAGTGCGCCACTCGGACAGTCTTTCCACGAGCAGTACTTC. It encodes CSAPLGQSFHEQYF.

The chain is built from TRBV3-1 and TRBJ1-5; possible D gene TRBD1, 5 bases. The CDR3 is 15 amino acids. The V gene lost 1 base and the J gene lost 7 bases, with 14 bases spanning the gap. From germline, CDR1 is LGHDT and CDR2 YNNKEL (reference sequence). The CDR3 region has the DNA TGTGCCAGCAGCCAAGGGGCAGGGAGGTACCAGCCCCAGCATTTT. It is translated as CASSQGAGRYQPQHF. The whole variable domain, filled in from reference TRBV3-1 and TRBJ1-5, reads DTAVSQTPKYLVTQMGNDKSIKCEQNLGHDTMYWYKQDSKKFLKIMFSYNNKELIINETVPNRFSPKSPDKAHLNLHINSLELGDSAVYFCASSQGAGRYQPQHFGDGTRLSIL.

The CDR3 region is CASTRQSERSNEQFF. CDR3 sequence (DNA): TGTGCCAGCACGCGACAGTCGGAGAGAAGTAATGAGCAGTTCTTC. This chain connects TRBV6-5 to TRBJ2-1, with D perhaps matching TRBD1 (5 bases). CDR1 and CDR2 from the germline V gene are MNHEY and SVGAGI. CDR3 length equals 15 residues. V was clipped by 7 bases and J by 7 bases, with 20 bases between them.

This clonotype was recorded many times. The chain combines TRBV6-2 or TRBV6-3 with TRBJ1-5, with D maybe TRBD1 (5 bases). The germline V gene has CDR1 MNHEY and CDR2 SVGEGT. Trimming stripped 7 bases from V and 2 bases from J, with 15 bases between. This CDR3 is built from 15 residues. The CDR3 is CASNPQDRRNQPQHF. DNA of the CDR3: TGTGCCAGCAATCCCCAAGACAGACGCAATCAGCCCCAGCATTTT.

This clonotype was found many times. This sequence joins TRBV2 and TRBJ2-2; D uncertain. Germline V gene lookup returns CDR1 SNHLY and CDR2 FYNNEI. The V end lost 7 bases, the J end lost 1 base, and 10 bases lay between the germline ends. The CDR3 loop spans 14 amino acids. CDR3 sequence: CASINSENTGELFF. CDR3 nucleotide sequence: TGTGCCAGCATCAACTCAGAGAACACCGGGGAGCTGTTTTTT.

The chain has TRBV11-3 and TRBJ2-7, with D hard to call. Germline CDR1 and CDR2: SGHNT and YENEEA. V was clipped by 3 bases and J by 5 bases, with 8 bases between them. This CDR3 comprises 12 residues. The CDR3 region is CASSLQTHEQYF. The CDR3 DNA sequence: TGTGCCAGCAGCTTGCAAACGCACGAGCAGTACTTC. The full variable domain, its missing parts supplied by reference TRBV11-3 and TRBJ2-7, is EAGVVQSPRYKIIEKKQPVAFWCNPISGHNTLYWYLQNLGQGPELLIRYENEEAVDDSQLPKDRFSAERLKGVDSTLKIQPAELGDSAVYLCASSLQTHEQYFGPGTRLTVT.

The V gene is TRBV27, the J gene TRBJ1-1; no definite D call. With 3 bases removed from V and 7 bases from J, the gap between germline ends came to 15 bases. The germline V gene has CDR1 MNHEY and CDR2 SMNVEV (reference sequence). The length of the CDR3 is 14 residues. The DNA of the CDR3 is TGTGCCAGCAGTTTCGGGCGGCCAAAAAGTGAAGCTTTCTTT. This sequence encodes CASSFGRPKSEAFF.

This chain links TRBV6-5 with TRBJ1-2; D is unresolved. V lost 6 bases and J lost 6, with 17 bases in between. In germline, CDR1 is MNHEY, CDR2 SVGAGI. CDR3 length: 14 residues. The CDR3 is CASRSRMGYNGYTF. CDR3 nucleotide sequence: TGTGCCAGCAGGTCCAGAATGGGATACAATGGCTACACCTTC.

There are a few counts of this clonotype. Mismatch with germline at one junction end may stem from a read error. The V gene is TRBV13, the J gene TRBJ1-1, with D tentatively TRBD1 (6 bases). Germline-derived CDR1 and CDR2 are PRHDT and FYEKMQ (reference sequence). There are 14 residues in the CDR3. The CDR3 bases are TGTGCCAGCAGCACAGGGACAAAGGGATCGGAAGCTTCCTTT. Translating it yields CASSTGTKGSEASF.

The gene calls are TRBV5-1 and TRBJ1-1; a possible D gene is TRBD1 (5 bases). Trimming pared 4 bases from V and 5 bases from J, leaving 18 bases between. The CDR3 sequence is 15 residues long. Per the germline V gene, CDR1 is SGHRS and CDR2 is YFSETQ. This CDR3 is CASSLGHSKRTEAFF. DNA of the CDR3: TGCGCCAGCAGCCTTGGACACTCTAAGAGGACTGAAGCTTTCTTT. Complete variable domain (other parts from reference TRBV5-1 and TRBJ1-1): KAGVTQTPRYLIKTRGQQVTLSCSPISGHRSVSWYQQTPGQGLQFLFEYFSETQRNKGNFPGRFSGRQFSNSRSEMNVSTLELGDSALYLCASSLGHSKRTEAFFGQGTRLTVV.

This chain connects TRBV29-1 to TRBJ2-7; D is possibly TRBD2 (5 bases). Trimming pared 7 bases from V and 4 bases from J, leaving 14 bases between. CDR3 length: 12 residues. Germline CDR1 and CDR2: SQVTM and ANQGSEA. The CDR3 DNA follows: TGCAGCGGGCGGGTATCACCTTACGAGCAGTACTTC. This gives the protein CSGRVSPYEQYF.

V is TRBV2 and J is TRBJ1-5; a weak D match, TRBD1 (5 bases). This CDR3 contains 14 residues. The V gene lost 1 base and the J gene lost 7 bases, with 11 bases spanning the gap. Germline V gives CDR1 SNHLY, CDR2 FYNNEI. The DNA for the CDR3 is TGTGCCAGCAGTGAAGTCGGGGGTCTACAGCCCCAGCATTTT. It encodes CASSEVGGLQPQHF.

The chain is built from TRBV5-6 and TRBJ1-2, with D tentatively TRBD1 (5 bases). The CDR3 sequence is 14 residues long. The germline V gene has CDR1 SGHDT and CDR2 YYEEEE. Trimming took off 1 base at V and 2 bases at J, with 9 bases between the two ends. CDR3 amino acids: CASSLNQGNYGYTF. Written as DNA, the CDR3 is TGTGCCAGCAGCTTGAATCAGGGAAACTATGGCTACACCTTC. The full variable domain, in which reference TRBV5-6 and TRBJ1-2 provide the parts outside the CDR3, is DAGVTQSPTHLIKTRGQQVTLRCSPKSGHDTVSWYQQALGQGPQFIFQYYEEEERQRGNFPDRFSGHQFPNYSSELNVNALLLGDSALYLCASSLNQGNYGYTFGSGTRLTVV.

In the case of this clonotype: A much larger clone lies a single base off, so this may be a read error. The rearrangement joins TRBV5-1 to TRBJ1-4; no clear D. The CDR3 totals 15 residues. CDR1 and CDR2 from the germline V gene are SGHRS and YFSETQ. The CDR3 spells CASSLNIGYNGKLFF. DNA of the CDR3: TGCGCCAGCAGCTTGAATATCGGCTATAATGGAAAACTGTTTTTT.

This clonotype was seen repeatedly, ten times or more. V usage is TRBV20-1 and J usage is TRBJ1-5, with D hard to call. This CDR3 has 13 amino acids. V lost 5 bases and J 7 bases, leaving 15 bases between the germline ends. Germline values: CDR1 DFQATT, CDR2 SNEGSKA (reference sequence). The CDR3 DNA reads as TGCAGTGCTCCCCCTGAGGTTGGACAGCCCCAGCATTTT. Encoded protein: CSAPPEVGQPQHF.

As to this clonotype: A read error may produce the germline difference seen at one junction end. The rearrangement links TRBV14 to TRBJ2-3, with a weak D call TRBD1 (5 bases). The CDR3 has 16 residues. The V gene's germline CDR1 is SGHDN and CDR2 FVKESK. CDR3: CAGSSQDRRLTDTQYF. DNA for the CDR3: TGTGCCGGCAGCTCACAGGACCGTAGGCTCACAGATACGCAGTATTTT. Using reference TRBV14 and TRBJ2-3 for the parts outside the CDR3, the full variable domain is EAGVTQFPSHSVIEKGQTVTLRCDPISGHDNLYWYRRVMGKEIKFLLHFVKESKQDESGMPNNRFLAERTGGTYSTLKVQPAELEDSGVYFCAGSSQDRRLTDTQYFGPGTRLTVL.

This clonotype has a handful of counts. The CDR3 DNA sequence: TGCAGTGCTAGAGAAAATTTGGAGACCCAGTACTTC. This translates into CSARENLETQYF. The chain uses TRBV20-1 and TRBJ2-5; D call uncertain. The germline CDR1 and CDR2 sequences are DFQATT and SNEGSKA (reference sequence). Trimming shortened V by 0 bases and J by 5 bases, and 7 bases separated the two germline ends. There are 12 residues in the CDR3.

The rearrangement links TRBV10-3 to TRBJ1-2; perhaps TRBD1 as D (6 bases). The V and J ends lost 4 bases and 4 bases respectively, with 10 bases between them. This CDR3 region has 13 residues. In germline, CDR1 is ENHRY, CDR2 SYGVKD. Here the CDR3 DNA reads TGTGCCATCAGTGCGGGACAACCCTATGGCTACACCTTC. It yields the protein CAISAGQPYGYTF.

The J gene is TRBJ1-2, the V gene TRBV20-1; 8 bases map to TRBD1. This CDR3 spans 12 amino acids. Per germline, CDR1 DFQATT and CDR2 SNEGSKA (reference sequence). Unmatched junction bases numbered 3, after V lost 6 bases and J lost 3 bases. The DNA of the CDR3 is TGCAGTGCCGCGGGACAGGACTATGGCTACACCTTC. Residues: CSAAGQDYGYTF.